This T cell receptor (beta chain) derives from a study of T cells after yellow fever vaccination. On the study more broadly: Preparation of the low-cell-number fractions used SMART-Seq v4 Ultra Low Input. Notes on the study in general: At 95% to 97% for CD4 and just over 85% for CD8, most primary-vaccination clones showed up again after the booster. Contaminating bulk clonotypes could be abundant in FACS-sorted repertoires.

In the case of this clonotype: Its target is not known.

V was cut by 5 bases and J by 7 bases, with 14 bases left in between. This CDR3 is built from 14 residues. Per germline, CDR1 SGHTA and CDR2 FQGNSA. 5'RACE template switching produced TCR cDNA carrying a universal primer site and UMIs. TCRdb ran MiXCR on the 5' RACE reads and lists one entry per CDR3 protein. The profile covers about 140,000 distinct CDR3 sequences, with over 7% appearing a single time and under 0.85% taken by the ten largest. The sequences come from CD4+ T cells sorted from PBMCs, collected 5 days after the yellow fever booster vaccination. The chain couples TRBV7-2 to TRBJ2-2; weak D call: TRBD2 (6 bases). The source is a man younger than 40 who received the YFV17D yellow fever vaccine. The CDR3 nucleotides are TGTGCCAGCAGCGGGAGTGGGGGGATCGGGGAGCTGTTTTTT. Its protein is CASSGSGGIGELFF.